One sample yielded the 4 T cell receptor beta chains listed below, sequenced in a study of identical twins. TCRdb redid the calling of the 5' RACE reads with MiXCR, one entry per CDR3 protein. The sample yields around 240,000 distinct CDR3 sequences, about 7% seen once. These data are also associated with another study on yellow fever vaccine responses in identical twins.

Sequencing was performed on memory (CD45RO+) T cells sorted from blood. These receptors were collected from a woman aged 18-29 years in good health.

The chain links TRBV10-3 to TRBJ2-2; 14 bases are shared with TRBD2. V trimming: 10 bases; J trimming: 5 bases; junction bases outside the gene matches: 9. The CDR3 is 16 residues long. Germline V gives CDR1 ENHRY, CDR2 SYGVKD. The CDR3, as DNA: TGTGCCACCCGACTAGCGGGGGGGCCCGAAACCGGGGAGCTGTTTTTT. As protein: CATRLAGGPETGELFF.

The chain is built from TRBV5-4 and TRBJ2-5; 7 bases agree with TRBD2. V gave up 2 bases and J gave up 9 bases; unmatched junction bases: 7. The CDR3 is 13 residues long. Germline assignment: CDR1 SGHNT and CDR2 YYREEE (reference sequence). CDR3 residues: CASSLSSGGAQYF. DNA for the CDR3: TGTGCCAGCAGCTTATCTAGCGGAGGGGCCCAGTACTTC.

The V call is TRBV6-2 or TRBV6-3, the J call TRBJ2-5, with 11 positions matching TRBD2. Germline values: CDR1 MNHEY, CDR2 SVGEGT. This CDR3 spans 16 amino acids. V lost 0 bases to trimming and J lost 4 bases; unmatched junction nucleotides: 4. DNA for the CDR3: TGTGCCAGCAGTTACTCTAGCGGGAGGGCCGGAGAGACCCAGTACTTC. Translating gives CASSYSSGRAGETQYF.

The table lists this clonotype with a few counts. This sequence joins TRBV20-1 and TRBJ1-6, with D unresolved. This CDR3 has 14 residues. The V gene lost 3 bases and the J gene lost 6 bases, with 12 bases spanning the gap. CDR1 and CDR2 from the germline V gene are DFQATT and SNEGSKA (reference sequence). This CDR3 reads CSASISGFNSPLHF. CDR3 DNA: TGCAGTGCTAGTATTTCCGGGTTTAATTCACCCCTCCACTTT.